This T cell receptor beta chain came from a study of human T cells and chemical hapten exposure. Study information: Small pooled library volume differences chiefly drove per-sample TCR yield variation. Points from the study as a whole: Sensitizing with DPC caused no change in TCRs above 1 in 1000 frequency.

Total RNA extraction was carried out from unfractionated whole blood. This clonotype was seen ten or more times. Its antigen is currently unknown. For the library, individual cDNA molecules each received unique molecular identifiers. As originally analysed: A typical sample had around 90,000 TCRs, with roughly 20,000 to 690,600 overall. MiXCR, run by TCRdb on the 5' RACE reads, gives a single entry per CDR3 protein. Clone size and V and J calls follow TCRdb, not the original study. The profile shows about 140,000 distinct CDR3 sequences, over 3.5% of them singletons. V lost 8 bases and J lost 2; bases outside the gene matches: 14. The CDR3 runs 16 residues. Germline assignment: CDR1 MNHNS and CDR2 SASEGT.

V gene TRBV6-1 combines with J gene TRBJ2-7, with 8 positions matching TRBD1. This receptor was taken from a female donor in good health. CDR3 in amino acids: CASSEKPGTGTYEQYF. DNA for the CDR3: TGTGCCAGCTCCGAAAAACCCGGGACAGGTACCTACGAGCAGTACTTC.